This is a list of T cell receptor beta chains from one sample in a study of PD-L1 blockade in urothelial cancer. Libraries were prepared by immunoSEQ multiplex PCR; TCRdb keeps only in-frame clonotypes and omits some of them. The table lists some 60,000 clones, about 86% of them singletons. Sequenced here: PBMCs, sampled around atezolizumab (anti-PD-L1) treatment. The receptor source for this set is a man in his fifties with urothelial cancer. Both conserved end residues are part of each CDR3. The D gene is left open where the match is weak. Only part of the rows carry a size: once, few, many, or a class if the clone is expanded.

clone size: .; D gene: TRBD2; J gene: TRBJ2-7; V gene: TRBV19; CDR3 DNA: TGTGCCAGTAGACTAGCGGGAGGGTCCTACGAGCAGTACTTC; CDR3 protein: CASRLAGGSYEQYF
clone size: .; D gene: TRBD2; J gene: TRBJ2-1; V gene: TRBV4-1; CDR3 DNA: TGCGCCAGCAGCCATAAAAGCGGGAGCTCCTACAATGAGCAGTTCTTC; CDR3 protein: CASSHKSGSSYNEQFF
clone size: .; D gene: .; J gene: TRBJ1-1; V gene: TRBV28; CDR3 DNA: TGTGCCACCATCCGGCAGGGGAGTAACACTGAAGCTTTCTTT; CDR3 protein: CATIRQGSNTEAFF
clone size: few; D gene: .; J gene: TRBJ1-6; V gene: TRBV10-3; CDR3 DNA: TGTGCCATCAGTGATGGAGATTCACCCCTCCACTTT; CDR3 protein: CAISDGDSPLHF
clone size: .; D gene: .; J gene: TRBJ1-6; V gene: TRBV7-2; CDR3 DNA: TGTGCCAGCAGCTTAGACAGAACTTCACCCCTCCACTTT; CDR3 protein: CASSLDRTSPLHF
clone size: .; D gene: .; J gene: TRBJ2-7; V gene: TRBV29-1; CDR3 DNA: TGCAGCGTGCCCGGGCGGACAACCTACGAGCAGTACTTC; CDR3 protein: CSVPGRTTYEQYF
clone size: few; D gene: .; J gene: TRBJ2-5; V gene: TRBV7-9; CDR3 DNA: TGTGCCAGCAGCTTATTTTCGCAGGGCCAAGAGACCCAGTACTTC; CDR3 protein: CASSLFSQGQETQYF
clone size: .; D gene: .; J gene: TRBJ1-2; V gene: TRBV2; CDR3 DNA: TGTGCCAGCACCGGGACAATACGGTGGTATGGCTACACCTTC; CDR3 protein: CASTGTIRWYGYTF
clone size: .; D gene: TRBD2; J gene: TRBJ2-1; V gene: TRBV27; CDR3 DNA: TGTGCCAGCAGTACTAGCGGACCAAATGAGCAGTTCTTC; CDR3 protein: CASSTSGPNEQFF
clone size: .; D gene: TRBD2; J gene: TRBJ2-3; V gene: TRBV28; CDR3 DNA: TGTGCCAGCACCCGGGGGGGGATCGGCACAGATACGCAGTATTTT; CDR3 protein: CASTRGGIGTDTQYF
clone size: .; D gene: .; J gene: TRBJ1-1; V gene: TRBV29-1; CDR3 DNA: TGCAGCGTTGGTCAGGGGTTTGGGGCTTTCTTT; CDR3 protein: CSVGQGFGAFF
clone size: .; D gene: .; J gene: TRBJ1-5; V gene: TRBV6-4; CDR3 DNA: TGTGCCAGCAGTGACTCGTTTCTCCCGGGTCGGGATCAGCCCCAGCATTTT; CDR3 protein: CASSDSFLPGRDQPQHF
clone size: .; D gene: .; J gene: TRBJ2-1; V gene: TRBV7-2; CDR3 DNA: TGTGCCAGCAGCTTGCTACGGGGTCCACAGTTCTTC; CDR3 protein: CASSLLRGPQFF
clone size: .; D gene: .; J gene: TRBJ2-7; V gene: TRBV6-6; CDR3 DNA: TGTGCCAGCACCTCCCATAGCGAAGACTACGAGCAGTACTTC; CDR3 protein: CASTSHSEDYEQYF
clone size: few; D gene: TRBD2; J gene: TRBJ2-7; V gene: TRBV27; CDR3 DNA: TGTGCCAGCAGAAGACTAGCGGTTATAGGCGAGCAGTACTTC; CDR3 protein: CASRRLAVIGEQYF
clone size: .; D gene: .; J gene: TRBJ1-2; V gene: TRBV28; CDR3 DNA: TGTGCCAGCAGTTTGGGGGAGGGGAAAGCGAACTATGGCTACACCTTC; CDR3 protein: CASSLGEGKANYGYTF
clone size: .; D gene: TRBD1; J gene: TRBJ2-1; V gene: TRBV6-1; CDR3 DNA: TGTGCCAGCTTAGGACAGGGCTACAATGAGCAGTTCTTC; CDR3 protein: CASLGQGYNEQFF
clone size: .; D gene: TRBD2; J gene: TRBJ2-2; V gene: TRBV28; CDR3 DNA: TGTGCCAGCGCCGTCACTAGCGGGGGGAACACCGGGGAGCTGTTTTTT; CDR3 protein: CASAVTSGGNTGELFF
clone size: .; D gene: .; J gene: TRBJ2-3; V gene: TRBV18; CDR3 DNA: TGTGCCAGCTCACCATATGGACAGAGCACAGATACGCAGTATTTT; CDR3 protein: CASSPYGQSTDTQYF
clone size: .; D gene: TRBD1; J gene: TRBJ2-7; V gene: TRBV28; CDR3 DNA: TGTGCCAGCAGTTTGGGACAGGGGACTTCCTACGAGCAGTACTTC; CDR3 protein: CASSLGQGTSYEQYF
clone size: .; D gene: .; J gene: TRBJ2-7; V gene: TRBV2; CDR3 DNA: TGTGCCAGCAGTGAAGCGCGGGGTAGGAACGAGCAGTACTTC; CDR3 protein: CASSEARGRNEQYF
clone size: .; D gene: TRBD2; J gene: TRBJ2-1; V gene: TRBV5-6; CDR3 DNA: TGTGCCAGCAGCTTGGCTTTCGCTAGCGGGAAGAGTGAGCAGTTCTTC; CDR3 protein: CASSLAFASGKSEQFF
clone size: few; D gene: .; J gene: TRBJ2-2; V gene: TRBV10-1; CDR3 DNA: TGCGCCAGCAGTGAAAACTTCAACACCGGGGAGCTGTTTTTT; CDR3 protein: CASSENFNTGELFF
clone size: few; D gene: TRBD1; J gene: TRBJ1-1; V gene: TRBV9; CDR3 DNA: TGTGCCAGCAAACCGGGACAGGGAAGGACTGAAGCTTTCTTT; CDR3 protein: CASKPGQGRTEAFF
clone size: .; D gene: .; J gene: TRBJ2-6; V gene: TRBV5-1; CDR3 DNA: TGCGCCAGCAGTCCGAGGGATCAGAGTTACTCTGGGGCCAACGTCCTGACTTTC; CDR3 protein: CASSPRDQSYSGANVLTF
clone size: once; D gene: .; J gene: TRBJ2-1; V gene: TRBV28; CDR3 DNA: TGTGCCAGCACCTTACTCCGAGGAAATGAGCAGTTCTTC; CDR3 protein: CASTLLRGNEQFF
clone size: .; D gene: .; J gene: TRBJ1-6; V gene: TRBV11-2; CDR3 DNA: TGTGCCAGCAGCTTGACAGCGATAAGCTCCTATAATTCACCCCTCCACTTT; CDR3 protein: CASSLTAISSYNSPLHF
clone size: .; D gene: .; J gene: TRBJ2-3; V gene: TRBV10-3; CDR3 DNA: TGTGCCATAGATATGGGGGCCGGGGCAGATACGCAGTATTTT; CDR3 protein: CAIDMGAGADTQYF